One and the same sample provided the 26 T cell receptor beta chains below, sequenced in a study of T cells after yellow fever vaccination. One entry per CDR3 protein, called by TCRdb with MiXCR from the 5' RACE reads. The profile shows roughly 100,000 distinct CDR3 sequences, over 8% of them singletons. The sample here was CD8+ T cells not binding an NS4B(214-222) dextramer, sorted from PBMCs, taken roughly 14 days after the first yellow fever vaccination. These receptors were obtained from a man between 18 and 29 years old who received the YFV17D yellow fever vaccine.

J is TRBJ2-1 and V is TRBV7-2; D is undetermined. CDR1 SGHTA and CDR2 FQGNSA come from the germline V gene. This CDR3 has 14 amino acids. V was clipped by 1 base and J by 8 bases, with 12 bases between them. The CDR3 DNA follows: TGTGCCAGCAGCTTAGTAGTCCTAGACTATGAGCAGTTCTTC. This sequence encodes CASSLVVLDYEQFF.

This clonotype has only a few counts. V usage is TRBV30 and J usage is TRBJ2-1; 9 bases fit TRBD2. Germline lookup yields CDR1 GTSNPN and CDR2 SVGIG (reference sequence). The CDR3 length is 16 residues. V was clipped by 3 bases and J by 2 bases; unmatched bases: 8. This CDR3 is CAWRGRSGGTYNEQFF. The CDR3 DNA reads TGTGCCTGGAGGGGTAGGAGCGGGGGGACCTACAATGAGCAGTTCTTC.

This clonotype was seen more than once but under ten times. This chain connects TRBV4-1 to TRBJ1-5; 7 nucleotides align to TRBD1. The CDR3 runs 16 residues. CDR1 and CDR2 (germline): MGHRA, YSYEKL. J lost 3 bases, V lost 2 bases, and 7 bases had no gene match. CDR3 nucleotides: TGCGCCAGCAGCCAACCCCGGGACAGTCTCAATCAGCCCCAGCATTTT. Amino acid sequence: CASSQPRDSLNQPQHF.

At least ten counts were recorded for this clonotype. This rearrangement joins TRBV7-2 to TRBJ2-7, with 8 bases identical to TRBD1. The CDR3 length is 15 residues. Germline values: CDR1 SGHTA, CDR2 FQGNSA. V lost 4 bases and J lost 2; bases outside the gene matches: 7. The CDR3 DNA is TGTGCCAGCAGCTCCGGGACAGGACCTACCTACGAGCAGTACTTC. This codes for CASSSGTGPTYEQYF.

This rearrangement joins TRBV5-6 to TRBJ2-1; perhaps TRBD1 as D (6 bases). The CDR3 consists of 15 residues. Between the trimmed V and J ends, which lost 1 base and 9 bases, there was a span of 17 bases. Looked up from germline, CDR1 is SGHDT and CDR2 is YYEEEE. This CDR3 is CASSLLRDIKIEQFF. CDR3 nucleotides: TGTGCCAGCAGCTTGCTCCGGGACATTAAGATTGAGCAGTTCTTC.

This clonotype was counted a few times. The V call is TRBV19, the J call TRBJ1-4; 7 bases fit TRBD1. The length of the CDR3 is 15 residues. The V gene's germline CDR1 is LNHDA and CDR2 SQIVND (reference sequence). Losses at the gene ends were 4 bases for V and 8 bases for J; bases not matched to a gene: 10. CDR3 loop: CASSTLDRLGEKLFF. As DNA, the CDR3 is TGTGCCAGTAGTACATTGGACAGGCTCGGCGAAAAACTGTTTTTT.

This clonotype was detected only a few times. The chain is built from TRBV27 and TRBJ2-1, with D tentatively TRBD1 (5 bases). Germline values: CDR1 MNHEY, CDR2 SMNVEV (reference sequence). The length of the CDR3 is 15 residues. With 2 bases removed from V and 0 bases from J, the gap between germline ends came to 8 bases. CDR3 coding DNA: TGTGCCAGCAGTTTAGGGGCCTACTCCTACAATGAGCAGTTCTTC. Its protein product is CASSLGAYSYNEQFF.

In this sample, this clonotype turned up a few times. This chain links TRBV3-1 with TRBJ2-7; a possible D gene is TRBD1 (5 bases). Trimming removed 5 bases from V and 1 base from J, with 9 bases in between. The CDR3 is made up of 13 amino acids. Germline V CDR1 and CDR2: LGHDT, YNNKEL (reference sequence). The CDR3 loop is CASSDQGSYEQYF. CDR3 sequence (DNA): TGTGCCAGCAGCGATCAGGGTTCCTACGAGCAGTACTTC.

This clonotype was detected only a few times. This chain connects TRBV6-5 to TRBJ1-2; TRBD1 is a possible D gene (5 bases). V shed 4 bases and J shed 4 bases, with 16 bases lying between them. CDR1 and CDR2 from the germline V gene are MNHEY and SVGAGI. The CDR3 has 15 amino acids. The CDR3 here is CASSSRGDSLYGYTF. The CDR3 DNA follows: TGTGCCAGCAGTTCCCGCGGAGACAGTCTCTATGGCTACACCTTC.

The CDR3 sequence is CASSSPVTGELFF. The CDR3 DNA sequence: TGTGCCAGCAGCTCCCCAGTCACCGGGGAGCTGTTTTTT. The gene calls are TRBV5-4 and TRBJ2-2; D gene uncertain. V gave up 3 bases and J gave up 4 bases, with 7 bases separating them. Germline V gives CDR1 SGHNT, CDR2 YYREEE (reference sequence). The CDR3 runs 13 residues. The entire variable domain, with the rest obtained from reference TRBV5-4 and TRBJ2-2, is as follows: ETGVTQSPTHLIKTRGQQVTLRCSSQSGHNTVSWYQQALGQGPQFIFQYYREEENGRGNFPPRFSGLQFPNYSSELNVNALELDDSALYLCASSSPVTGELFFGEGSRLTVL.

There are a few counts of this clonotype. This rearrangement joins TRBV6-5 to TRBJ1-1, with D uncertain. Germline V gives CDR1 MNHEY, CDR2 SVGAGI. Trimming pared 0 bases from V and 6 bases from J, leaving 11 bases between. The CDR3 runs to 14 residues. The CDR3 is CASSYSIESSEAFF. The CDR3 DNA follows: TGTGCCAGCAGTTACTCGATTGAGAGTTCTGAAGCTTTCTTT.

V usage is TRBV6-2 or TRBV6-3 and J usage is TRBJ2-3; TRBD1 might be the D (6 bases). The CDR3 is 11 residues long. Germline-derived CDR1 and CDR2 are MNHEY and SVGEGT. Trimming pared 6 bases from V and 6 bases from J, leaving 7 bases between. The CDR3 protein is CASRGADTQYF. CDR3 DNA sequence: TGTGCCAGCAGGGGGGCGGATACGCAGTATTTT.

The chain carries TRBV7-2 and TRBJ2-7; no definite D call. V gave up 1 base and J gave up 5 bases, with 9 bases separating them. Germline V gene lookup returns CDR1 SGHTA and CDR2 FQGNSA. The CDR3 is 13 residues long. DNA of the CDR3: TGTGCCAGCAGCTTAGGGGGTGTAAACGAGCAGTACTTC. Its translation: CASSLGGVNEQYF.

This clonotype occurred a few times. The CDR3 is CASSPLNLAGEHNEQFF. CDR3 in DNA: TGTGCCAGCAGCCCCTTAAACCTAGCGGGGGAACACAATGAGCAGTTCTTC. The gene calls are TRBV4-2 and TRBJ2-1, with 10 bases lining up with TRBD2. There are 17 residues in the CDR3. V was pared by 4 bases and J by 5 bases, with 11 bases of the junction left unmatched. In germline, CDR1 is LGHNA, CDR2 YNFKEQ.

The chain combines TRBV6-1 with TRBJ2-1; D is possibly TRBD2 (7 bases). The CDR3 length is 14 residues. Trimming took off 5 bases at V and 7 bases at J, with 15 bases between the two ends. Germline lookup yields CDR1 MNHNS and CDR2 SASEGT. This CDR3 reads CASSTGGGWNEQFF. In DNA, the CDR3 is TGTGCCAGCAGTACCGGCGGGGGCTGGAATGAGCAGTTCTTC.

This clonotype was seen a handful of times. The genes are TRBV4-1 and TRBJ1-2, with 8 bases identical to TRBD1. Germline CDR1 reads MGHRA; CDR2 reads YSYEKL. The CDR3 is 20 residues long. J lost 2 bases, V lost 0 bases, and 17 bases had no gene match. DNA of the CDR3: TGCGCCAGCAGCCAAGATATGGGAGGAGGGGCAGGGGGCACCAACTATGGCTACACCTTC. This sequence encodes CASSQDMGGGAGGTNYGYTF.

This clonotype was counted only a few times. The CDR3 spells CASSQQGFTEAFF. The CDR3 nucleotides read TGTGCCAGCTCACAACAGGGATTCACTGAAGCTTTCTTT. The chain has TRBV18 and TRBJ1-1; D possibly corresponds to TRBD1 (6 bases). V shed 4 bases and J shed 4 bases, with 10 bases lying between them. Germline CDR1 and CDR2: KGHSH and LQKENI. The length of the CDR3 is 13 residues.

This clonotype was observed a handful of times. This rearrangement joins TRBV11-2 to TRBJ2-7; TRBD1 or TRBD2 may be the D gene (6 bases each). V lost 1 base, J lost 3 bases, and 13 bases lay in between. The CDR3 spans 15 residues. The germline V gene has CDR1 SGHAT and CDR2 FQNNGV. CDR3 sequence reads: CASSLGRGGLYEQYF. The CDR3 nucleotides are TGTGCCAGCAGCTTAGGCCGTGGGGGGCTCTACGAGCAGTACTTC.

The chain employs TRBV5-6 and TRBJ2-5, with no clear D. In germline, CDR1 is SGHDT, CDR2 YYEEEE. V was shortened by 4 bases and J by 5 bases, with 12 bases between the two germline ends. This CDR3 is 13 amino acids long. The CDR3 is CASSLSGWETQYF. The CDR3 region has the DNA TGTGCCAGCAGCCTCTCCGGGTGGGAGACCCAGTACTTC.

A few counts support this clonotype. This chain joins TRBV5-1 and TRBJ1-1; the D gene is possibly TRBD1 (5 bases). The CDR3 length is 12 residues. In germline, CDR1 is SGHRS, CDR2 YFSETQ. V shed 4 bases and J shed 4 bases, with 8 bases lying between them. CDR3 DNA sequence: TGCGCCAGCAGCAGCGGGGGCACTGAAGCTTTCTTT. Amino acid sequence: CASSSGGTEAFF.

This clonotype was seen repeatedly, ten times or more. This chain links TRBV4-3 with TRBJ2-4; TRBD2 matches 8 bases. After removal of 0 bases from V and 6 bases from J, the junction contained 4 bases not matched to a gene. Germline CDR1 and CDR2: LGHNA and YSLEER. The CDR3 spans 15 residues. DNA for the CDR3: TGCGCCAGCAGCCAAGATGCGGGGGGAAGAAACATTCAGTACTTC. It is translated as CASSQDAGGRNIQYF.

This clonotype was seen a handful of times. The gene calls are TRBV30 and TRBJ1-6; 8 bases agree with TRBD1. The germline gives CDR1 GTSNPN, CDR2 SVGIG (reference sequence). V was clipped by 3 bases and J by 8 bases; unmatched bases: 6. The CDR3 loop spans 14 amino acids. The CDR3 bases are TGTGCCTGGAGCACCGGACAGGGAGATTCACCCCTCCACTTT. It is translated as CAWSTGQGDSPLHF.

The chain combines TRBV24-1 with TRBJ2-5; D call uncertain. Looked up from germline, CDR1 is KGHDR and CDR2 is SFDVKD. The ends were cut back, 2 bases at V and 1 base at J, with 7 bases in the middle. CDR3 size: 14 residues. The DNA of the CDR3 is TGTGCCACCAGTGATTGGAACAGCCAAGAGACCCAGTACTTC. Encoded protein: CATSDWNSQETQYF.

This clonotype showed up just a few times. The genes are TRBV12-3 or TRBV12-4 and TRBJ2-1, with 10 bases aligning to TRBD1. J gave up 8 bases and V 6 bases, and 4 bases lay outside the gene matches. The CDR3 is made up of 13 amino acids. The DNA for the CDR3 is TGTGCCAGCAGGGGACAGGGGATCGATGAGCAGTTCTTC. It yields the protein CASRGQGIDEQFF.

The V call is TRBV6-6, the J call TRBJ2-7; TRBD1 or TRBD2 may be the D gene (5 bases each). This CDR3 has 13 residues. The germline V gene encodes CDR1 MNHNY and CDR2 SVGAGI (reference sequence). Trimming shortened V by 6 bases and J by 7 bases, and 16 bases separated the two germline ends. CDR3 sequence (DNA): TGTGCCAGCAGCCACCGAGGGGTAATAGAGCAGTACTTC. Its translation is CASSHRGVIEQYF.

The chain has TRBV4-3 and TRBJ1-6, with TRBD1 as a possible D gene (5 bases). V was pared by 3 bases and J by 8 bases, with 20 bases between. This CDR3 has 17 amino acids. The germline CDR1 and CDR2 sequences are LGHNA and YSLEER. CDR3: CASSQDRGGGIDSPLHF. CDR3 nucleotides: TGCGCCAGCAGCCAGGATAGGGGTGGGGGGATTGATTCACCCCTCCACTTT.